The next 6 T cell receptor beta chains were all read from a single sample in a study of post-analysis software for immune sequencing data. These receptors are not linked to any known antigen. Study observations and caveats: There were roughly 5 TRBV segments more frequent in patients than controls, and TRBV5-6, TRBV5-1 and TRBV20-1 were among them.

Carried by the TCR beta cDNA libraries were unique molecular identifiers. TCRdb processed the PCR reads anew with MiXCR; each CDR3 protein has one entry. The sample has about 190,000 distinct CDR3 sequences, 25% to 30% seen once. Sequences were obtained from blood. All receptors come from a girl under 18 with multiple sclerosis.

This clonotype was found many times. The chain joins TRBV19 to TRBJ2-3, with 7 positions matching TRBD2. Unmatched junction bases numbered 8, after V lost 5 bases and J lost 0 bases. This CDR3 has 16 amino acids. From germline, CDR1 is LNHDA and CDR2 SQIVND (reference sequence). CDR3: CASSYGRPSSTDTQYF. DNA for the CDR3: TGTGCCAGTAGTTACGGGAGGCCCTCTAGCACAGATACGCAGTATTTT.

The sample holds many counts of this clonotype. V and J are TRBV28 and TRBJ2-3; weak D call: TRBD1 (6 bases). Trimming pared 3 bases from V and 2 bases from J, leaving 15 bases between. The CDR3 has 16 amino acids. The germline CDR1 and CDR2 sequences are MDHEN and SYDVKM. The CDR3 sequence is CASSLPDGTTTDTQYF. CDR3 nucleotide sequence: TGTGCCAGCAGTTTGCCCGACGGGACAACCACAGATACGCAGTATTTT.

The table lists this clonotype with a few counts. This may be a read error: a much more frequent sequence differs by one nucleotide. This chain joins TRBV29-1 and TRBJ2-1, with TRBD2 matching 13 bases. Germline V CDR1 and CDR2: SQVTM, ANQGSEA. V shed 6 bases and J 6 bases; nucleotides not matched to a gene: 8. CDR3 length: 15 residues. The DNA for the CDR3 is TGCAGCGTCGCCCCTGGGACTAGCGGGATCAATGAGCAGTTCTTC. Residues: CSVAPGTSGINEQFF.

The genes are TRBV5-1 and TRBJ1-1, with D unclear. V lost 4 bases to trimming and J lost 3 bases, with 10 bases between them. Germline CDR1 SGHRS, CDR2 YFSETQ. This CDR3 is built from 13 residues. The CDR3 DNA reads as TGCGCCAGCAGCCCGGAGAGGCACACTGAAGCTTTCTTT. Amino acid sequence: CASSPERHTEAFF.

The gene calls are TRBV20-1 and TRBJ1-4, with 8 bases that match TRBD1. With V trimmed by 3 bases and J by 8 bases, 8 bases remained unmatched. The germline V gene has CDR1 DFQATT and CDR2 SNEGSKA (reference sequence). The CDR3 is 14 residues long. In nucleotides, the CDR3 is TGCAGTGCTAGTGGGCAGGGGGCGGAGGAAAAACTGTTTTTT. This translates into CSASGQGAEEKLFF.

The sample holds many counts of this clonotype. The J gene is TRBJ2-1, the V gene TRBV7-6; tentatively, D is TRBD1 (5 bases). The V and J ends lost 1 base and 8 bases respectively, with 12 bases between them. Per germline, CDR1 SGHVS and CDR2 FNYEAQ. This CDR3 is built from 14 residues. CDR3 residues: CASSLVAGQDEQFF. The CDR3 nucleotides read TGTGCCAGCAGCTTAGTGGCAGGGCAGGATGAGCAGTTCTTC.